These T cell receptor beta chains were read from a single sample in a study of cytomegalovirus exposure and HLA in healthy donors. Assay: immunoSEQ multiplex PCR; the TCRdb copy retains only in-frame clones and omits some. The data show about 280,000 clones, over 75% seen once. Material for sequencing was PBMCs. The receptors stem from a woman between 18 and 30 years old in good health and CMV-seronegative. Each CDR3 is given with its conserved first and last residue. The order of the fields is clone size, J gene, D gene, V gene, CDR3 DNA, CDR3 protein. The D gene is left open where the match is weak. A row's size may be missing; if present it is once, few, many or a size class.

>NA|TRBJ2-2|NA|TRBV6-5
TGTGCCAGCAGTTACGGGACTCCCACCGGGGAGCTGTTTTTT
CASSYGTPTGELFF
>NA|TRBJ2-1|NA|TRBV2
TGTGCCAGCAGTGTCGAGAGGTACCACAATGAGCAGTTCTTC
CASSVERYHNEQFF
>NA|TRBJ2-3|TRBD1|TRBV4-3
TGCGCCAGCAGCCAGGGGGACAGGGCTGCCCCAGATACGCAGTATTTT
CASSQGDRAAPDTQYF
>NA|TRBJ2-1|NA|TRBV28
TGTGCCAGCAGCCCCGTTGGCAGGGTCAATGAGCAGTTCTTC
CASSPVGRVNEQFF
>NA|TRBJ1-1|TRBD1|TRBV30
TGTGCCTGGAGTCCTGGACAGGGTCGAGCTTTCTTT
CAWSPGQGRAFF
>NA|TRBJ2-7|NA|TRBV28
TGTGCCAGCAGTTTTGGTAGAATGGGGCTCGAGCAGTACTTC
CASSFGRMGLEQYF
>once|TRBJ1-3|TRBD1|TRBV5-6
TGTGCCAGCAGCTTGGGGTCAGGGGGCACTGGAAACACCATATATTTT
CASSLGSGGTGNTIYF
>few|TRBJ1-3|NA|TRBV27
TGTGCCAGCAGTTTATCGGAGTCTTCGGCGTGGGGAAACACCATATATTTT
CASSLSESSAWGNTIYF
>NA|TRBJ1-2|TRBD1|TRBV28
TGTGCCAGCTTTGGGGGACAGGGGCGCTTATATGGCTACACCTTC
CASFGGQGRLYGYTF
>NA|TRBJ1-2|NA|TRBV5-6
TGTGCCAGCAGCTTGGGCGGGCCCGGCTATGGCTACACCTTC
CASSLGGPGYGYTF
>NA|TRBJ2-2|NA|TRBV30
TGTGCCTGGAGTGCAGGGGCGAGGAGCACCGGGGAGCTGTTTTTT
CAWSAGARSTGELFF
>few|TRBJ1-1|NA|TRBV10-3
TGTGCCATCAGTGAGTTCCCAAGGGGCGCTGAAGAAGCTTTCTTT
CAISEFPRGAEEAFF
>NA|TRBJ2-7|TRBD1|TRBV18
TGTGCCAGCTCACTCAAAGGACCGGGACAGGGGGAGTACTTC
CASSLKGPGQGEYF
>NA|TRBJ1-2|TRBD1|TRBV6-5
TGTGCCAGCAGCCCCGACAGGGTGAGCTACACCTTC
CASSPDRVSYTF
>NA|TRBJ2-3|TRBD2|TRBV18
TGTGCCACTTCATCGACTAGCGGGGTCACAGATACGCAGTATTTT
CATSSTSGVTDTQYF
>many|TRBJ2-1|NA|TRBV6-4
TGTGCCAGCAGCAAGACTGAATACAATGAGCAGTTCTTC
CASSKTEYNEQFF
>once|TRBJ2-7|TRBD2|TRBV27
TGTGCCAGCAGTGGACTAGCGGGGAGCTACGAGCAGTACTTC
CASSGLAGSYEQYF
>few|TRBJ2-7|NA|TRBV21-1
TGTGCCAGCCTCGGACAGGATGGGGTCGAGCAGTACTTC
CASLGQDGVEQYF
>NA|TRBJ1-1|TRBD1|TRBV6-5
TGTGCCAGCACTCGACGGACAGGGGTGAGCACTGAAGCTTTCTTT
CASTRRTGVSTEAFF
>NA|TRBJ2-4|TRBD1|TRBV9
TGTGCCAGCAGCCCGGAAGGGGGCGCCAAAAACATTCAGTACTTC
CASSPEGGAKNIQYF
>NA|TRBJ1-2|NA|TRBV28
TGTGCCAGCAGTTTCGGCGGGGACCAATATGGCTACACCTTC
CASSFGGDQYGYTF
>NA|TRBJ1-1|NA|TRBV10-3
TGTGCCATCAGTGAGTCGGCGAACACTGAAGCTTTCTTT
CAISESANTEAFF
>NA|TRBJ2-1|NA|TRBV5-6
TGTGCCAGCAGCTTTAGTGCTAATGAGCAGTTCTTC
CASSFSANEQFF
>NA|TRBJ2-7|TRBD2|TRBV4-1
TGCGCCAGCAGCCAAGTGGGTCGGCGGGAGGACTCCTACGAGCAGTACTTC
CASSQVGRREDSYEQYF
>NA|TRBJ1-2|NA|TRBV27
TGTGCCAGCACTCCCTCAGGCGGGGACGTTAGCTATGGCTACACCTTC
CASTPSGGDVSYGYTF
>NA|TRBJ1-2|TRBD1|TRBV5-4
TGTGCCAGCAGCCCTGACAGGGCCTATGGCTACACCTTC
CASSPDRAYGYTF
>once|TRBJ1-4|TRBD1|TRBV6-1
TGTGCCAGCAGTGAATCTGGGGGACAGGGTAATGAAAAACTGTTTTTT
CASSESGGQGNEKLFF
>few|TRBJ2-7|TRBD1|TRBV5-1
TGCGCCAGCAGCTTGGACAGGGGCGAGCAGTACTTC
CASSLDRGEQYF
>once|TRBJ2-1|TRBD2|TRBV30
TGTGCCTGGACCGATCAACTAGCGGGAGGGTTCCACAATGAGCAGTTCTTC
CAWTDQLAGGFHNEQFF
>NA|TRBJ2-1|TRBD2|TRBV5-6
TGTGCCAGCAGCCCACCCCTACTTGGGGCGGGAGGCCACAATGAGCAGTTCTTC
CASSPPLLGAGGHNEQFF
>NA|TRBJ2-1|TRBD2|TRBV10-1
TGCGCCAGCAGCCGGACTAGCGGGGACTACAATGAGCAGTTCTTC
CASSRTSGDYNEQFF
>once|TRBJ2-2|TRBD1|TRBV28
TGTGCCAGCAGGGACCCGGGACAGGGAATGACCGGGGAGCTGTTTTTT
CASRDPGQGMTGELFF
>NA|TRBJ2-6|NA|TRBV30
TGTGCCATCGGGGTTGTGGCCAACGTCCTGACTTTC
CAIGVVANVLTF
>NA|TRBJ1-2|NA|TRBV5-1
TGCGCCAGCAGCTTCGCTACCTCAGGGTATGGCTACACCTTC
CASSFATSGYGYTF
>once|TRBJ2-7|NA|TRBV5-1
TGCGCCAGCAGCTTGACAGCGGAGGCGGGCGAGCAGTACTTC
CASSLTAEAGEQYF
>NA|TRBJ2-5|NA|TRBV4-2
TGTGCCAGCAGCCAAAGGACAATTCAAGAGACCCAGTACTTC
CASSQRTIQETQYF